This T cell receptor beta chain was sequenced during a study of T cell repertoires in cytomegalovirus infection (dated by TCRdb to the late 2010s). Background on the whole study: Donor HLA type was relevant to the analysis, because carriage of CMV infection together with the matching HLA type was indicated by public TCR beta signatures. Overall results and qualifications from the work: Cumulative frequency of public TCR beta family members discriminated carriers of CMV infection plus the relevant HLA type in this cohort and an independent 352-donor cohort. The ex vivo response was dominated by HLA-C-restricted CMV-specific TCR beta clonotypes, and the single most frequent clonotype in two of eight donors was supplied by these HLA-C-restricted clonotypes.

A remark on this clonotype: This clone's antigen is unknown. No base-level quality is on record; no much larger clone is a single base apart.

Sequenced on an Illumina HiSeq 1500. The raw public data were reprocessed by TCRdb itself: fastp quality trimming at Q25, MiXCR clonotype calling, in-frame beta chains only. CDR3 protein duplicates are merged, each entry listing the most common genes and DNA. A total of about 490,000 distinct CDR3 sequences appear in this sample, about 11% of them only once. The ten largest clones capture approximately 10% of the sample. Sequences were obtained from PBMCs. This receptor was obtained from a human donor in good health (CMV status not recorded). Some clones in this sample may be carry-over from other donors' samples.

The CDR3 sequence is CSASIAGDYEQYF. The bases read TGCAGTGCTAGTATCGCGGGAGACTACGAGCAGTACTTC. The sequence joins TRBV20-1 to TRBJ2-7; 7 bases in the middle match TRBD2. Compared with germline, V lacks 3 bases and J lacks 3 bases; bases without a gene match: 5. The germline V gene (reference sequence) specifies DFQATT as CDR1 and SNEGSKA as CDR2. The CDR3 starts with the cysteine, ends with the phenylalanine, and has 13 residues. Just the 39-base CDR3 DNA is kept, in frame starting at base 1.